The source of this T cell receptor (beta chain) is a study of T cell repertoires in cytomegalovirus infection. About this clonotype: As yet, its antigen is unknown.

V was cut by 5 bases and J by 10 bases, with 21 bases left in between. CDR1 is SGHTA and CDR2 is FQGTGA in the germline V gene. This CDR3 spans 15 amino acids. TCRdb reprocessed the reads with MiXCR, giving one entry per CDR3 protein. The sample carries around 310,000 distinct CDR3 sequences, just under 30% recorded once. Sample: cultured PBMCs, taken from culture after CMV antigen stimulation. This receptor was obtained from a human donor in good health (CMV status not recorded). Some clones in this sample may be carry-over from other donors' samples. V is TRBV7-3 and J is TRBJ2-1, with a weak D call TRBD2 (5 bases). CDR3 sequence reads: CASSLRQGQEREQFF. In nucleotides, the CDR3 is TGTGCCAGCAGCCTGCGACAAGGTCAGGAGCGGGAGCAGTTCTTC.